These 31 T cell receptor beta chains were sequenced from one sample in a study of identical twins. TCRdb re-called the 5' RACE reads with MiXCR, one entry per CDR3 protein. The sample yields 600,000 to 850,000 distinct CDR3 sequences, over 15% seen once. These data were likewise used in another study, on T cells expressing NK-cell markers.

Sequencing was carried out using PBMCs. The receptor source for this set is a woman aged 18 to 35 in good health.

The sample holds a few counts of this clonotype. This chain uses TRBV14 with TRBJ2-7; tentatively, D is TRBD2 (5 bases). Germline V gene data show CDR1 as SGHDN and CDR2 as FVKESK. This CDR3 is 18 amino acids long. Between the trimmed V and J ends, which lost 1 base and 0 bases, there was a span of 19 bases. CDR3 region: CASSQGLRVSASSYEQYF. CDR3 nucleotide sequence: TGTGCCAGCAGCCAAGGACTGAGGGTTAGCGCTTCCTCCTACGAGCAGTACTTC.

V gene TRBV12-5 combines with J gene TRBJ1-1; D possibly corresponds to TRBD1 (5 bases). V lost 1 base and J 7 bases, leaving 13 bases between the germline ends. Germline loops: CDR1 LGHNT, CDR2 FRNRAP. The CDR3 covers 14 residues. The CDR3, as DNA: TGTGCTAGTGGTTTGGGGACAAGTGAGGATGAAGCTTTCTTT. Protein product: CASGLGTSEDEAFF. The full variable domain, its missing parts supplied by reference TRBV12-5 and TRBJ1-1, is DARVTQTPRHKVTEMGQEVTMRCQPILGHNTVFWYRQTMMQGLELLAYFRNRAPLDDSGMPKDRFSAEMPDATLATLKIQPSEPRDSAVYFCASGLGTSEDEAFFGQGTRLTVV.

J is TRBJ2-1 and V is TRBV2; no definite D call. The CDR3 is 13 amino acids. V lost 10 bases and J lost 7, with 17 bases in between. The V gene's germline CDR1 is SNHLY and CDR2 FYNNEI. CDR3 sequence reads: CATKLGVPNEQFF. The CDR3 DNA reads TGTGCCACCAAGCTTGGGGTCCCTAATGAGCAGTTCTTC. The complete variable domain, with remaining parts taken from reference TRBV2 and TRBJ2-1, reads EPEVTQTPSHQVTQMGQEVILRCVPISNHLYFYWYRQILGQKVEFLVSFYNNEISEKSEIFDDQFSVERPDGSNFTLKIRSTKLEDSAMYFCATKLGVPNEQFFGPGTRLTVL.

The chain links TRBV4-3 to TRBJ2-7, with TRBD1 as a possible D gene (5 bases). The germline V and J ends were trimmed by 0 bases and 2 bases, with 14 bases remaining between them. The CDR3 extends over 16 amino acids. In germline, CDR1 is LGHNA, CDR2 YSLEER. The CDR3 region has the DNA TGCGCCAGCAGCCAAGATCCCGCCAGGGCCACCTACGAGCAGTACTTC. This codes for CASSQDPARATYEQYF.

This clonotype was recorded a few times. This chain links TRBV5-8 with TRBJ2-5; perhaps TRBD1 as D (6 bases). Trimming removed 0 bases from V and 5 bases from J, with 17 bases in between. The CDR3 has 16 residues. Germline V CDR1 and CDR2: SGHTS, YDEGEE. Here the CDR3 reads CASSLAGRGMGETQYF. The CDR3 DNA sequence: TGTGCCAGCAGCTTGGCCGGCAGGGGAATGGGGGAGACCCAGTACTTC. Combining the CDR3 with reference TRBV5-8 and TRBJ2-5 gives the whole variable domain EAGVTQSPTHLIKTRGQQATLRCSPISGHTSVYWYQQALGLGLQFLLWYDEGEERNRGNFPPRFSGRQFPNYSSELNVNALELEDSALYLCASSLAGRGMGETQYFGPGTRLLVL.

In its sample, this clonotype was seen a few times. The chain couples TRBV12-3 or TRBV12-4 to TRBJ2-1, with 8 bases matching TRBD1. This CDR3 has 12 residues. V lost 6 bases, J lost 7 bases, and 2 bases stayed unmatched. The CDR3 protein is CASRGQDNEQFF. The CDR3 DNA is TGTGCCAGCAGGGGACAGGATAATGAGCAGTTCTTC.

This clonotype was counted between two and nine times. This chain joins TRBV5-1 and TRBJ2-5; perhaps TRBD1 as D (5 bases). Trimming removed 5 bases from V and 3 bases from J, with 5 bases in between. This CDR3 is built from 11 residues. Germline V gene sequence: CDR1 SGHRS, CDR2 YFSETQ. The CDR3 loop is CASRTEETQYF. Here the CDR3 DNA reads TGCGCCAGCAGGACAGAAGAGACCCAGTACTTC.

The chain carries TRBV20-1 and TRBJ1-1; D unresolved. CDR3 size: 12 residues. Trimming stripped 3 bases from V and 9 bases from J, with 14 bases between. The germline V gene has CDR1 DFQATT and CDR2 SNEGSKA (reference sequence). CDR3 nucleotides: TGCAGTGCTAGGGGTCAGGCTCCCCAAGCTTTCTTT. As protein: CSARGQAPQAFF.

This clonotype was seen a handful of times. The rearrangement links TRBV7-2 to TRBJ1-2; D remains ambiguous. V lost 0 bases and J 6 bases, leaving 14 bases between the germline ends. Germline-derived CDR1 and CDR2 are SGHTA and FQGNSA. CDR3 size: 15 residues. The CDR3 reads CASSLAPGPSDGYTF. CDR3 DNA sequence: TGTGCCAGCAGCTTAGCTCCAGGCCCGTCGGATGGCTACACCTTC. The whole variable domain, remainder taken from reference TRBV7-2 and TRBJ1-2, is GAGVSQSPSNKVTEKGKDVELRCDPISGHTALYWYRQSLGQGLEFLIYFQGNSAPDKSGLPSDRFSAERTGGSVSTLTIQRTQQEDSAVYLCASSLAPGPSDGYTFGSGTRLTVV.

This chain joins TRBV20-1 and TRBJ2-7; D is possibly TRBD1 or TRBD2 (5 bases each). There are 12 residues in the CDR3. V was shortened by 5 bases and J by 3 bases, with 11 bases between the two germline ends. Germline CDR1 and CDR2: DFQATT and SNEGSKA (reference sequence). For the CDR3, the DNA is TGCAGTGCTGGGGACGGCTACTACGAGCAGTACTTC. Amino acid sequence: CSAGDGYYEQYF.

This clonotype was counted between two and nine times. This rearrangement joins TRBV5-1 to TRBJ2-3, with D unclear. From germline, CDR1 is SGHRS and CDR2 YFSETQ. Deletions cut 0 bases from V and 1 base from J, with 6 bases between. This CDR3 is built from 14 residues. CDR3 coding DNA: TGCGCCAGCAGCTTGGACTCCCGCACAGATACGCAGTATTTT. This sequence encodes CASSLDSRTDTQYF.

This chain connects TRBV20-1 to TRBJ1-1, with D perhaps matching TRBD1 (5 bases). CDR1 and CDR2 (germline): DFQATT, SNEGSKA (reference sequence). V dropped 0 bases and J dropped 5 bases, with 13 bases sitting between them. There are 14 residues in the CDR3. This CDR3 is CSAREAGEATEAFF. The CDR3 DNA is TGCAGTGCTAGAGAAGCGGGGGAGGCGACTGAAGCTTTCTTT.

The CDR3 protein is CASRDRGRLADTQYF. CDR3 DNA: TGCGCCAGCAGGGACAGGGGGCGGCTCGCAGATACGCAGTATTTT. This rearrangement joins TRBV5-1 to TRBJ2-3, with 11 positions matching TRBD1. The CDR3 spans 15 residues. The V segment lost 5 bases and the J segment 4 bases; nucleotides outside the gene matches: 6. Germline assignment: CDR1 SGHRS and CDR2 YFSETQ.

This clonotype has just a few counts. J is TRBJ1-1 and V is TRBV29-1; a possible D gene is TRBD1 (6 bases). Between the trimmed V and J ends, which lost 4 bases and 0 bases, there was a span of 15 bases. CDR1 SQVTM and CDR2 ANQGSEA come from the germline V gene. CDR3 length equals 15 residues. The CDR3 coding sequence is TGCAGCGTTGCATGGGGGGCCGTTATGAACACTGAAGCTTTCTTT. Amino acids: CSVAWGAVMNTEAFF.

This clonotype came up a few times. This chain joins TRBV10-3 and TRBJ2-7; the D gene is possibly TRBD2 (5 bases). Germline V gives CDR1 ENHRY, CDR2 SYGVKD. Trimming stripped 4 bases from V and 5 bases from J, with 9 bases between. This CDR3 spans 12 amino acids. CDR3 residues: CAISASGNEQYF. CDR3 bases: TGTGCCATCAGTGCGTCGGGGAACGAGCAGTACTTC.

The CDR3 nucleotides read TGCAGTGCTATGGAGGGACTCAATCAGCCCCAGCATTTT. This codes for CSAMEGLNQPQHF. The chain carries TRBV20-1 and TRBJ1-5; D is perhaps TRBD1 (5 bases). Germline CDR1 reads DFQATT; CDR2 reads SNEGSKA (reference sequence). V was trimmed by 4 bases and J by 3 bases, leaving 10 bases between them. This CDR3 has 13 amino acids.

In nucleotides, the CDR3 is TGCAGTGCTAGAGTCACGGGCAGAAACTCCTACAATGAGCAGTTCTTC. It encodes CSARVTGRNSYNEQFF. The rearrangement links TRBV20-1 to TRBJ2-1; D is unclear. CDR3 length: 16 amino acids. Germline values: CDR1 DFQATT, CDR2 SNEGSKA (reference sequence). Trimming removed 1 base at V and 0 bases at J, with 13 bases between.

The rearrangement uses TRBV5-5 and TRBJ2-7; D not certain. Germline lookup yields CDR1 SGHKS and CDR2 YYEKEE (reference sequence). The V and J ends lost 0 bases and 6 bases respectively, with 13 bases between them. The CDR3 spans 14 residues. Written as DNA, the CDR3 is TGTGCCAGCAGCTTGGCCGTCTCTTCCGGCGAGCAGTACTTC. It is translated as CASSLAVSSGEQYF. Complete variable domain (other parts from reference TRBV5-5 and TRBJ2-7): DAGVTQSPTHLIKTRGQQVTLRCSPISGHKSVSWYQQVLGQGPQFIFQYYEKEERGRGNFPDRFSARQFPNYSSELNVNALLLGDSALYLCASSLAVSSGEQYFGPGTRLTVT.

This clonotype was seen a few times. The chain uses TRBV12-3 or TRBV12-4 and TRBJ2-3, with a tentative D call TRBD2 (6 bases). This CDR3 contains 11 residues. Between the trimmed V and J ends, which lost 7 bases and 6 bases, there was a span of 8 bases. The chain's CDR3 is CASNGGDTQYF. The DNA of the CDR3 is TGTGCCAGCAATGGAGGGGATACGCAGTATTTT.

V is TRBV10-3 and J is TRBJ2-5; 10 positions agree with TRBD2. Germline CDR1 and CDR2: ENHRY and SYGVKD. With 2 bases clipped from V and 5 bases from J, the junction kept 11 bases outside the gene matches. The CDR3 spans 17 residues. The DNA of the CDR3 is TGTGCCATCAGTGAGGGCTTGGCTAGCGGGAGTGGGGAGACCCAGTACTTC. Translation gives CAISEGLASGSGETQYF.

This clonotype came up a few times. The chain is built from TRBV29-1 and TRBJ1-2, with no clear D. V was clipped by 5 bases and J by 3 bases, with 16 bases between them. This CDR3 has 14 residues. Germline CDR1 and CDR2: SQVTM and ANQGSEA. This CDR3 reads CSVIPVHPYYGYTF. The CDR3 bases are TGCAGCGTTATCCCAGTACATCCTTACTATGGCTACACCTTC. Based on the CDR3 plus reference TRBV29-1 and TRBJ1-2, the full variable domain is SAVISQKPSRDICQRGTSLTIQCQVDSQVTMMFWYRQQPGQSLTLIATANQGSEATYESGFVIDKFPISRPNLTFSTLTVSNMSPEDSSIYLCSVIPVHPYYGYTFGSGTRLTVV.

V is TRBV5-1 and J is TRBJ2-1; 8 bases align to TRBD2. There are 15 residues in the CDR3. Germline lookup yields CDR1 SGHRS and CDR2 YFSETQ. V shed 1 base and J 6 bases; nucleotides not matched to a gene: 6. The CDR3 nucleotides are TGCGCCAGCAGCTTGAACGGGGGGGCCTCCAATGAGCAGTTCTTC. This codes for CASSLNGGASNEQFF.

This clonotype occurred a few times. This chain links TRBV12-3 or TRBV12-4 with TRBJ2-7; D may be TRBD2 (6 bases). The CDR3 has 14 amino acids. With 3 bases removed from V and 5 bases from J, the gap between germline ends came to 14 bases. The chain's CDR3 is CASSFASDPHEQYF. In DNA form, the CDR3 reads TGTGCCAGCAGTTTCGCTAGCGACCCTCACGAGCAGTACTTC.

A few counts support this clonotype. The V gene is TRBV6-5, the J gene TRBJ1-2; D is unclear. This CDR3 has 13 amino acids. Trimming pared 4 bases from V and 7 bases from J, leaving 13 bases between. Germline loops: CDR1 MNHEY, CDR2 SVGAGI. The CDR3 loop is CASSFRPGAGYTF. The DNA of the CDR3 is TGTGCCAGCAGTTTCCGACCAGGTGCTGGCTACACCTTC.

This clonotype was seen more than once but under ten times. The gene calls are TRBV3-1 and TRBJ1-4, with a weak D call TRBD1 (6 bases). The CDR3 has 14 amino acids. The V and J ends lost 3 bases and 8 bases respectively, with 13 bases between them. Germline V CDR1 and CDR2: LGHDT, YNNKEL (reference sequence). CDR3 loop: CASSQVYTGEKLFF. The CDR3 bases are TGTGCCAGCAGCCAGGTCTACACAGGGGAAAAACTGTTTTTT.

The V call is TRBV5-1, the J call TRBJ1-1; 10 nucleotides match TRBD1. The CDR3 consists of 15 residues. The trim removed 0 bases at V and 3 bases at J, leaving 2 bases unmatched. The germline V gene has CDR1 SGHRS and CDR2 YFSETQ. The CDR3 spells CASSLGGTGDTEAFF. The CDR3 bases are TGCGCCAGCAGCTTGGGAGGGACAGGGGACACTGAAGCTTTCTTT.

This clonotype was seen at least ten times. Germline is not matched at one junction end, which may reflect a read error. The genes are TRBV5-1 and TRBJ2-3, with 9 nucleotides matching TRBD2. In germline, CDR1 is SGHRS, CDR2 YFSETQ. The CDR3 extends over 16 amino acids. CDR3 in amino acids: CASSLGLAGSTDTQYF. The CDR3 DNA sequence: TGTGCCAGCAGTTTAGGGCTAGCGGGGTCCACAGATACGCAGTATTTT.

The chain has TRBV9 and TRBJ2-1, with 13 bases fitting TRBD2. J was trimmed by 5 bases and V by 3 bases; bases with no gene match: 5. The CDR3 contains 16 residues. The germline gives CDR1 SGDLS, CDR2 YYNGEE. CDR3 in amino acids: CASSAWTSGGHNEQFF. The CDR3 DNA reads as TGTGCCAGCAGCGCCTGGACTAGCGGGGGACACAATGAGCAGTTCTTC.

Written as DNA, the CDR3 is TGCAGTGCTAGAGTAGAGTCACCCACCCCTCAGCCCCAGCATTTT. The encoded protein is CSARVESPTPQPQHF. This sequence joins TRBV20-1 and TRBJ1-5, with D uncertain. Germline V lookup: CDR1 DFQATT, CDR2 SNEGSKA (reference sequence). The CDR3 runs to 15 residues. V was shortened by 1 base and J by 6 bases, with 16 bases between the two germline ends.

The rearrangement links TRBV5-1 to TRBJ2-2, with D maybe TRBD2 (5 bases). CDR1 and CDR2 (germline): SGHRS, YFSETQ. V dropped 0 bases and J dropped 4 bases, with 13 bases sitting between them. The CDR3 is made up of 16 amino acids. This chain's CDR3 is CASSLGGKMSTGELFF. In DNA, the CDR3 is TGCGCCAGCAGCTTGGGAGGGAAAATGAGCACCGGGGAGCTGTTTTTT.

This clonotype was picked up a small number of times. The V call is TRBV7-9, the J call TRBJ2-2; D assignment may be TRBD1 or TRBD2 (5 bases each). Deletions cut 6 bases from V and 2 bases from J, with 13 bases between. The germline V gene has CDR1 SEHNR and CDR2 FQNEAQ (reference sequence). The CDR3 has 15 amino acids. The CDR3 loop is CASRPTRGNTGELFF. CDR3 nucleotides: TGTGCCAGCAGGCCTACTAGGGGCAACACCGGGGAGCTGTTTTTT.